Below, 25 T cell receptor beta chains from the same sample are listed, as sequenced in a study of T cell changes during pregnancy in multiple sclerosis. The method was immunoSEQ multiplex PCR; TCRdb's version includes in-frame clones alone and lacks a portion of them. This sample carries 70,000 to 95,000 clones, 85% to 95% of them seen once, and the ten largest clones take roughly 4.5%. The source material was peripheral blood, sampled in the first trimester of pregnancy. These receptors were taken from a female donor with multiple sclerosis, enrolled in a pregnancy study.

The CDR3 DNA sequence: TGTGCCAGCAGTTCGTCCCTGAATCAGCCCCAGCATTTT. Amino acid sequence: CASSSSLNQPQHF. The chain links TRBV27 to TRBJ1-5; no definite D call. V lost 4 bases and J lost 4, with 8 bases in between. CDR1 and CDR2 from the germline V gene are MNHEY and SMNVEV (reference sequence). The CDR3 is made up of 13 amino acids.

V usage is TRBV4-2 and J usage is TRBJ2-7, with TRBD2 identical over 7 bases. Unmatched junction bases numbered 11, after V lost 0 bases and J lost 3 bases. The CDR3 is 17 amino acids. The germline V gene has CDR1 LGHNA and CDR2 YNFKEQ. This chain's CDR3 is CASSQDMDIGGSYEQYF. In DNA form, the CDR3 reads TGTGCCAGCAGCCAAGATATGGATATCGGGGGGAGCTACGAGCAGTACTTC.

This chain joins TRBV6-5 and TRBJ1-6, with 9 bases matching TRBD1. Per the germline V gene, CDR1 is MNHEY and CDR2 is SVGAGI. The length of the CDR3 is 14 residues. The V segment lost 7 bases and the J segment 14 bases; nucleotides outside the gene matches: 12. The CDR3 coding sequence is TGTGCCAGCATTGCGGGACAGGGCTTATTCACCCTCCACTTT. This translates into CASIAGQGLFTLHF.

This chain joins TRBV5-5 and TRBJ1-2; 9 bases are a match to TRBD1. CDR3 length: 16 residues. CDR1 SGHKS and CDR2 YYEKEE come from the germline V gene (reference sequence). The V and J ends lost 4 bases and 1 base, in that order; junction bases with no gene match: 8. The CDR3 is CASSLWTGAYNYGYTF. The CDR3 region has the DNA TGTGCCAGCAGCCTGTGGACAGGGGCTTATAACTATGGCTACACCTTC.

The chain employs TRBV19 and TRBJ1-1, with D unresolved. CDR1 and CDR2 from the germline V gene are LNHDA and SQIVND (reference sequence). Trimming removed 0 bases at V and 1 base at J, with 9 bases between. CDR3 length: 15 amino acids. The DNA for the CDR3 is TGTGCCAGTAGTATAGACGCAGGCAGGAACACTGAAGCTTTCTTT. Protein product: CASSIDAGRNTEAFF. The full variable domain, rest sourced from reference TRBV19 and TRBJ1-1, is DGGITQSPKYLFRKEGQNVTLSCEQNLNHDAMYWYRQDPGQGLRLIYYSQIVNDFQKGDIAEGYSVSREKKESFPLTVTSAQKNPTAFYLCASSIDAGRNTEAFFGQGTRLTVV.

The table lists this clone with a count of one. The rearrangement links TRBV15 to TRBJ2-2; D perhaps matches TRBD2 (6 bases). V was trimmed by 3 bases and J by 1 base, leaving 12 bases between them. Germline-derived CDR1 and CDR2 are LNHNV and YYDKDF (reference sequence). There are 16 residues in the CDR3. This CDR3 is CATSRVIGGNTGELFF. In DNA, the CDR3 is TGTGCCACCAGCAGGGTCATCGGGGGGAACACCGGGGAGCTGTTTTTT.

This sequence joins TRBV7-9 and TRBJ1-2; a possible D gene is TRBD1 (6 bases). CDR1 SEHNR and CDR2 FQNEAQ come from the germline V gene (reference sequence). Trimming removed 3 bases from V and 6 bases from J, with 8 bases in between. This CDR3 contains 12 residues. The CDR3 region is CASSFSGDGYTF. Written as DNA, the CDR3 is TGTGCCAGCAGCTTCTCAGGGGATGGCTACACCTTC. Variable domain in full (rest from reference TRBV7-9 and TRBJ1-2): DTGVSQNPRHKITKRGQNVTFRCDPISEHNRLYWYRQTLGQGPEFLTYFQNEAQLEKSRLLSDRFSAERPKGSFSTLEIQRTEQGDSAMYLCASSFSGDGYTFGSGTRLTVV.

The J gene is TRBJ1-2, the V gene TRBV19; TRBD1 might be the D (6 bases). Germline V gives CDR1 LNHDA, CDR2 SQIVND (reference sequence). This CDR3 region has 13 residues. V dropped 5 bases and J dropped 7 bases, with 14 bases sitting between them. In nucleotides, the CDR3 is TGTGCCAGTAGTGAACAGGGAGCGAGTGGCTACACCTTC. Protein sequence: CASSEQGASGYTF. Together with reference TRBV19 and TRBJ1-2, the CDR3 gives the full variable domain: DGGITQSPKYLFRKEGQNVTLSCEQNLNHDAMYWYRQDPGQGLRLIYYSQIVNDFQKGDIAEGYSVSREKKESFPLTVTSAQKNPTAFYLCASSEQGASGYTFGSGTRLTVV.

In regard to this clone: Sequence at one end of the junction differs from germline and may be a read error. This chain connects TRBV7-7 to TRBJ2-1, with D perhaps matching TRBD1 (5 bases). Germline assignment: CDR1 SSHAT and CDR2 FNYEAQ (reference sequence). This CDR3 comprises 11 residues. This CDR3 reads CASSSTGEQFF. The CDR3, as DNA: TGTGCTAGCAGCTCAACAGGAGAGCAGTTCTTC.

The chain recombines TRBV18 with TRBJ2-7; 7 nucleotides align to TRBD1. Germline trimming cut 5 bases from V and 2 bases from J; bases unmatched to any gene: 6. The CDR3 has 14 residues. Germline V gene sequence: CDR1 KGHSH, CDR2 LQKENI. For the CDR3, the DNA is TGTGCCAGCTCAAACAGGGGCGACACCTACGAGCAGTACTTC. It codes for CASSNRGDTYEQYF. The full variable domain, with the rest looked up from reference TRBV18 and TRBJ2-7, is NAGVMQNPRHLVRRRGQEARLRCSPMKGHSHVYWYRQLPEEGLKFMVYLQKENIIDESGMPKERFSAEFPKEGPSILRIQQVVRGDSAAYFCASSNRGDTYEQYFGPGTRLTVT.

The rearrangement joins TRBV19 to TRBJ2-3, with D possibly being TRBD1 (6 bases). V was trimmed by 1 base and J by 5 bases, leaving 10 bases between them. This CDR3 region has 14 residues. The germline CDR1 and CDR2 sequences are LNHDA and SQIVND (reference sequence). CDR3: CASSIVGAGDTQYF. The DNA for the CDR3 is TGTGCCAGTAGTATAGTGGGGGCAGGAGATACGCAGTATTTT.

This chain links TRBV5-1 with TRBJ2-2; 8 bases match TRBD1. With 0 bases clipped from V and 6 bases from J, the junction kept 16 bases outside the gene matches. This CDR3 has 19 amino acids. Germline V CDR1 and CDR2: SGHRS, YFSETQ. The CDR3 DNA sequence: TGCGCCAGCAGCTTGGCCGAGGTCGCCGGACAGGGATGGGCCGGGGAGCTGTTTTTT. Its translation: CASSLAEVAGQGWAGELFF. The variable domain in full, with the rest retrieved from reference TRBV5-1 and TRBJ2-2, is KAGVTQTPRYLIKTRGQQVTLSCSPISGHRSVSWYQQTPGQGLQFLFEYFSETQRNKGNFPGRFSGRQFSNSRSEMNVSTLELGDSALYLCASSLAEVAGQGWAGELFFGEGSRLTVL.

This clone has only one observation. V and J are TRBV5-6 and TRBJ2-1; D gene ambiguous. The V end was cut by 2 bases, the J end by 0 bases, with 12 bases between. Germline assignment: CDR1 SGHDT and CDR2 YYEEEE. The CDR3 contains 16 residues. CDR3 nucleotides: TGTGCCAGCAGCTTACCAGGCGATAGCTCCTACAATGAGCAGTTCTTC. Encoded protein: CASSLPGDSSYNEQFF. Full variable domain (missing parts from reference TRBV5-6 and TRBJ2-1): DAGVTQSPTHLIKTRGQQVTLRCSPKSGHDTVSWYQQALGQGPQFIFQYYEEEERQRGNFPDRFSGHQFPNYSSELNVNALLLGDSALYLCASSLPGDSSYNEQFFGPGTRLTVL.

J is TRBJ1-1 and V is TRBV30; D uncertain. The V gene lost 3 bases and the J gene lost 3 bases, with 14 bases spanning the gap. Germline V gene data show CDR1 as GTSNPN and CDR2 as SVGIG (reference sequence). The CDR3 sequence is 14 residues long. The CDR3 here is CAWSRGNSDTEAFF. CDR3 sequence (DNA): TGTGCCTGGAGCCGAGGGAATTCGGACACTGAAGCTTTCTTT.

J is TRBJ2-1 and V is TRBV6-5; TRBD2 matches 7 bases. The germline V gene encodes CDR1 MNHEY and CDR2 SVGAGI. Unmatched junction bases numbered 9, after V lost 10 bases and J lost 0 bases. The CDR3 is made up of 15 amino acids. The CDR3 region is CATGRGSSSYNEQFF. CDR3 coding DNA: TGTGCCACGGGGCGGGGGTCAAGCTCCTACAATGAGCAGTTCTTC.

The chain joins TRBV9 to TRBJ2-2; 12 bases map to TRBD2. Germline trimming cut 4 bases from V and 5 bases from J; bases unmatched to any gene: 3. The length of the CDR3 is 15 residues. CDR1 is SGDLS, CDR2 YYNGEE, per germline. CDR3 in DNA: TGTGCCAGCAGCTCCCTAGCGGGGGGGACCGGGGAGCTGTTTTTT. It translates to CASSSLAGGTGELFF.

The chain uses TRBV2 and TRBJ2-7, with D uncertain. The ends were cut back, 5 bases at V and 4 bases at J, with 3 bases in the middle. This CDR3 contains 10 residues. Germline assignment: CDR1 SNHLY and CDR2 FYNNEI. CDR3 in DNA: TGTGCCAGCAGTCAGTACGAGCAGTACTTC. It translates to CASSQYEQYF.

The V gene is TRBV19, the J gene TRBJ2-2; D may be TRBD2 (5 bases). CDR1 and CDR2 from the germline V gene are LNHDA and SQIVND (reference sequence). CDR3 length: 13 residues. Trimming shortened V by 7 bases and J by 3 bases, and 9 bases separated the two germline ends. In DNA form, the CDR3 reads TGTGCCAGTAACGGGGAATACACCGGGGAGCTGTTTTTT. Translating gives CASNGEYTGELFF.

The chain joins TRBV6-6 to TRBJ1-6; D is ambiguous. CDR1 MNHNY and CDR2 SVGAGI come from the germline V gene (reference sequence). This CDR3 is built from 14 residues. Trimming shortened V by 3 bases and J by 7 bases, and 10 bases separated the two germline ends. The DNA for the CDR3 is TGTGCCAGCAGTTATGAGGGTGCGAATTCACCCCTCCACTTT. Translated: CASSYEGANSPLHF.

The chain employs TRBV11-2 and TRBJ1-4, with a possible D match to TRBD1 (5 bases). Trimming took 5 bases from V and 1 from J, leaving 11 bases between them. Germline assignment: CDR1 SGHAT and CDR2 FQNNGV. The CDR3 is made up of 15 amino acids. The CDR3 coding sequence is TGTGCCAGCAGCAGGACACAAATAACTAATGAAAAACTGTTTTTT. Its protein is CASSRTQITNEKLFF.

The V gene is TRBV29-1, the J gene TRBJ2-1, with 11 bases matching TRBD2. This CDR3 is built from 14 residues. Looked up from germline, CDR1 is SQVTM and CDR2 is ANQGSEA. The V gene end was trimmed by 8 bases and the J gene end by 7 bases; junction bases not matched to a gene: 10. The CDR3 loop is CSFHSGGAGNEQFF. CDR3 nucleotide sequence: TGCAGCTTCCATAGCGGGGGGGCCGGGAATGAGCAGTTCTTC.

This clone has a single count. This chain joins TRBV19 and TRBJ1-1; no reliable D call. This CDR3 contains 15 residues. Germline V gives CDR1 LNHDA, CDR2 SQIVND (reference sequence). Deletions cut 3 bases from V and 1 base from J, with 12 bases between. The CDR3, as DNA: TGTGCCAGTAGTATGGCAGGCCGATGGAACACTGAAGCTTTCTTT. As protein: CASSMAGRWNTEAFF.

The V call is TRBV5-6, the J call TRBJ2-1; 7 positions match TRBD2. V was clipped by 1 base and J by 3 bases; unmatched bases: 7. Germline values: CDR1 SGHDT, CDR2 YYEEEE. This CDR3 is built from 16 residues. The CDR3 DNA reads as TGTGCCAGCAGCTTGTCGGGGGGACGGAACTACAATGAGCAGTTCTTC. Amino acid sequence: CASSLSGGRNYNEQFF.

The gene calls are TRBV29-1 and TRBJ2-1; 7 bases are a match to TRBD1. The V segment lost 5 bases and the J segment 5 bases; nucleotides outside the gene matches: 15. Germline V gene data show CDR1 as SQVTM and CDR2 as ANQGSEA. The CDR3 consists of 16 residues. The CDR3 DNA sequence: TGCAGCGTTATGGGCTGGGGGACAGAGAGAGACAATGAGCAGTTCTTC. This codes for CSVMGWGTERDNEQFF.

V and J are TRBV5-1 and TRBJ1-2; D is undetermined. Germline V gene data show CDR1 as SGHRS and CDR2 as YFSETQ. The germline V and J ends were trimmed by 4 bases and 4 bases, with 11 bases remaining between them. The CDR3 length is 13 residues. In DNA, the CDR3 is TGCGCCAGCAGCCCAGAGGGCGGCTATGGCTACACCTTC. Translating gives CASSPEGGYGYTF.